One sample yielded the 25 T cell receptor beta chains listed below, sequenced in a study of T cells after yellow fever vaccination. TCRdb used MiXCR to reprocess the 5' RACE reads, holding one entry per CDR3 protein. The sample includes tens of thousands of distinct CDR3 sequences, roughly 7.3% of them seen just once. This sample comprised CD8+ T cells sorted from PBMCs, obtained 15 days after the yellow fever booster vaccination. The source is a man younger than 45 who received the YFV17D yellow fever vaccine.

This clonotype appeared many times. V and J are TRBV2 and TRBJ1-5, with D possibly matching TRBD1 (6 bases). Looked up from germline, CDR1 is SNHLY and CDR2 is FYNNEI. V shed 6 bases and J shed 6 bases, with 18 bases lying between them. The CDR3 extends over 15 amino acids. CDR3 bases: TGTGCCAGCAGCCCGGTTTGGCCGGGGGCTCAGCCCCAGCATTTT. Translating gives CASSPVWPGAQPQHF.

This clonotype was seen only a few times. The V gene is TRBV5-4, the J gene TRBJ2-5; possibly TRBD1 for D (5 bases). Germline CDR1 and CDR2: SGHNT and YYREEE (reference sequence). The CDR3 has 13 amino acids. The V gene lost 2 bases and the J gene lost 0 bases, with 5 bases spanning the gap. CDR3 nucleotide sequence: TGTGCCAGCAGCTTACAGGACCAAGAGACCCAGTACTTC. Residues: CASSLQDQETQYF. The entire variable domain, with the rest obtained from reference TRBV5-4 and TRBJ2-5, is as follows: ETGVTQSPTHLIKTRGQQVTLRCSSQSGHNTVSWYQQALGQGPQFIFQYYREEENGRGNFPPRFSGLQFPNYSSELNVNALELDDSALYLCASSLQDQETQYFGPGTRLLVL.

There are many counts of this clonotype. J is TRBJ2-7 and V is TRBV3-1; 14 positions match TRBD2. The CDR3 consists of 18 residues. Germline-derived CDR1 and CDR2 are LGHDT and YNNKEL (reference sequence). With V trimmed by 4 bases and J by 4 bases, 12 bases remained unmatched. In DNA, the CDR3 is TGTGCCAGCAGCCCGGGACTAGCGGGAGAGCGCCTCGTGTACGAGCAGTACTTC. Translated, it gives CASSPGLAGERLVYEQYF.

This clonotype was detected ten times or more. The J gene is TRBJ2-1, the V gene TRBV5-5; D uncertain. Germline V CDR1 and CDR2: SGHKS, YYEKEE (reference sequence). V lost 7 bases and J lost 4, with 6 bases in between. The CDR3 contains 11 residues. The CDR3 protein is CASFRYNEQFF. The CDR3 DNA follows: TGTGCCAGCTTTAGGTACAATGAGCAGTTCTTC.

This clonotype was seen a handful of times. The CDR3 is CASSQVSYSGSGANVLTF. The CDR3 region has the DNA TGTGCCAGCAGCCAAGTTTCCTACTCGGGATCTGGGGCCAACGTCCTGACTTTC. The V and J genes are TRBV3-1 and TRBJ2-6, with D possibly being TRBD2 (5 bases). From germline, CDR1 is LGHDT and CDR2 YNNKEL (reference sequence). The CDR3 length is 18 residues. Trimming shortened V by 1 base and J by 1 base, and 14 bases separated the two germline ends.

This clonotype showed up many times. This sequence joins TRBV27 and TRBJ2-4; tentatively, D is TRBD1 or TRBD2 (7 bases each). From germline, CDR1 is MNHEY and CDR2 SMNVEV (reference sequence). Trimming shortened V by 7 bases and J by 0 bases, and 16 bases separated the two germline ends. This CDR3 spans 16 amino acids. The CDR3 reads CASTIRGGLAKNIQYF. The DNA of the CDR3 is TGTGCCAGCACTATCAGGGGGGGCCTAGCCAAAAACATTCAGTACTTC.

With respect to this clonotype: It may be a read error: a sequence one base away is much more abundant. The J gene is TRBJ2-3, the V gene TRBV2; TRBD2 might be the D (5 bases). V shed 10 bases and J shed 3 bases, with 17 bases lying between them. CDR1 is SNHLY and CDR2 is FYNNEI in the germline V gene. This CDR3 has 14 residues. In DNA form, the CDR3 reads TGTGCCACCCTCGACTGGGAGTGGACAGATACGCAGTATTTT. This translates into CATLDWEWTDTQYF.

This clonotype was picked up many times. V gene TRBV6-5 combines with J gene TRBJ2-5; D perhaps matches TRBD1 (5 bases). The CDR3 contains 17 residues. The germline CDR1 and CDR2 sequences are MNHEY and SVGAGI. V lost 0 bases and J lost 0, with 14 bases in between. The chain's CDR3 is CASSYSKLKQDQETQYF. DNA of the CDR3: TGTGCCAGCAGTTACTCGAAGCTAAAACAGGACCAAGAGACCCAGTACTTC.

This clonotype was observed at least ten times. V gene TRBV19 combines with J gene TRBJ2-1; no reliable D call. This CDR3 is built from 11 residues. Germline V lookup: CDR1 LNHDA, CDR2 SQIVND (reference sequence). The V end was cut by 3 bases, the J end by 10 bases, with 7 bases between. In DNA form, the CDR3 reads TGTGCCAGTAGTATGGGTCTAGAGCAGTTCTTC. Encoded protein: CASSMGLEQFF.

This clonotype appeared many times. The rearrangement uses TRBV6-5 and TRBJ2-2; weak D call: TRBD1 (6 bases). The germline CDR1 and CDR2 sequences are MNHEY and SVGAGI. Trimming cost V 0 bases and J 0 bases, with 8 bases left between them. This CDR3 has 16 amino acids. CDR3 bases: TGTGCCAGCAGTTACTCTGGGACACCGAACACCGGGGAGCTGTTTTTT. Protein product: CASSYSGTPNTGELFF.

This clonotype was detected ten times or more. The chain links TRBV29-1 to TRBJ2-3, with 7 positions matching TRBD2. With 8 bases clipped from V and 0 bases from J, the junction kept 11 bases outside the gene matches. In germline, CDR1 is SQVTM, CDR2 ANQGSEA. The CDR3 consists of 15 residues. DNA for the CDR3: TGCAGCCACGGGCGGGGGACCCTTAGCACAGATACGCAGTATTTT. Translating gives CSHGRGTLSTDTQYF.

In this sample, this clonotype turned up many times. This chain links TRBV27 with TRBJ1-2, with D perhaps matching TRBD1 (5 bases). CDR3 size: 15 residues. V shed 1 base and J shed 1 base, with 10 bases lying between them. Germline lookup yields CDR1 MNHEY and CDR2 SMNVEV (reference sequence). The CDR3 DNA sequence: TGTGCCAGCAGTTTATATCCAGGGCATAACTATGGCTACACCTTC. Translating it yields CASSLYPGHNYGYTF.

This clonotype appeared many times. The rearrangement joins TRBV12-3 or TRBV12-4 to TRBJ2-3, with 12 bases that match TRBD2. CDR3 length: 15 amino acids. The junction had 8 bases not matched to a gene; V was cut back by 10 bases and J by 3 bases. As DNA, the CDR3 is TGTGCCACGAGTGACCTAGCGGGAGGGACAGATACGCAGTATTTT. This codes for CATSDLAGGTDTQYF.

This clonotype was seen ten or more times. This chain joins TRBV20-1 and TRBJ2-5, with 7 bases aligning to TRBD1. V lost 6 bases, J lost 5 bases, and 9 bases stayed unmatched. The CDR3 is 13 amino acids. Germline values: CDR1 DFQATT, CDR2 SNEGSKA (reference sequence). Here the CDR3 DNA reads TGCAGTGCCCTTATACAGGGGTCCGAGACCCAGTACTTC. Translating it yields CSALIQGSETQYF.

Only one count was recorded for this clonotype. It may be a read error: a sequence one base away is much more abundant. This chain connects TRBV14 to TRBJ2-1; 9 bases are a match to TRBD1. This CDR3 region has 15 residues. Per the germline V gene, CDR1 is SGHDN and CDR2 is FVKESK. CDR3 region: CASTRTGGSQNELFF. The CDR3 DNA follows: TGTGCCAGCACCAGAACAGGGGGCTCCCAGAATGAGCTGTTCTTC.

At least ten counts were recorded for this clonotype. The chain joins TRBV9 to TRBJ2-1; D remains unclear. The CDR3 contains 14 residues. V was pared by 0 bases and J by 6 bases, with 10 bases between. Germline CDR1 reads SGDLS; CDR2 reads YYNGEE. CDR3 region: CASSVGGVLNEQFF. The CDR3, as DNA: TGTGCCAGCAGCGTAGGTGGAGTTCTCAATGAGCAGTTCTTC.

This clonotype came up many times. The chain is built from TRBV5-1 and TRBJ1-1; 8 nucleotides align to TRBD1. Per the germline V gene, CDR1 is SGHRS and CDR2 is YFSETQ. Losses at the gene ends were 2 bases for V and 5 bases for J; bases not matched to a gene: 11. This CDR3 region has 16 residues. The CDR3 protein is CASSLWTGSVETEAFF. In DNA form, the CDR3 reads TGCGCCAGCAGCTTATGGACAGGGAGTGTTGAAACTGAAGCTTTCTTT.

This clonotype was recorded many times. V gene TRBV7-9 combines with J gene TRBJ2-1, with a possible D match to TRBD2 (5 bases). The germline V gene has CDR1 SEHNR and CDR2 FQNEAQ (reference sequence). V lost 6 bases, J lost 4 bases, and 7 bases lay in between. The CDR3 extends over 12 amino acids. The CDR3 loop is CASSSEYNEQFF. The CDR3 nucleotides are TGTGCCAGCAGTAGCGAGTACAATGAGCAGTTCTTC.

This clonotype was picked up many times. The chain joins TRBV5-1 to TRBJ2-7; 16 nucleotides align to TRBD2. The V segment lost 4 bases and the J segment 1 base; nucleotides outside the gene matches: 8. The CDR3 has 18 amino acids. Germline assignment: CDR1 SGHRS and CDR2 YFSETQ. The CDR3 DNA reads as TGCGCCAGCAGCCTAGGGACTAGCGGGAGGGCCGGGTCCTACGAGCAGTACTTC. Its translation is CASSLGTSGRAGSYEQYF.

This clonotype was counted a few times. The chain has TRBV20-1 and TRBJ2-3; a weak D match, TRBD2 (6 bases). The CDR3 contains 17 residues. Deletions cut 3 bases from V and 3 bases from J, with 22 bases between. Germline values: CDR1 DFQATT, CDR2 SNEGSKA (reference sequence). The CDR3 region is CSASGWGDPPRTDTQYF. The DNA of the CDR3 is TGCAGTGCTAGTGGTTGGGGGGACCCCCCCCGGACAGATACGCAGTATTTT.

This clonotype came up many times. The chain is built from TRBV12-3 or TRBV12-4 and TRBJ2-7, with D tentatively TRBD1 or TRBD2 (5 bases each). The ends were cut back, 3 bases at V and 2 bases at J, with 11 bases in the middle. The CDR3 is 14 amino acids. The CDR3 bases are TGTGCCAGCAGTTTTAGGGACGATACCTACGAGCAGTACTTC. As protein: CASSFRDDTYEQYF.

This clonotype occurred many times. The CDR3 nucleotides are TGCAGCGTTGAAGATCGGTCAGGCTCTGGAAACACCATATATTTT. Translating it yields CSVEDRSGSGNTIYF. The V gene is TRBV29-1, the J gene TRBJ1-3; D ambiguous. This CDR3 contains 15 residues. Germline V gives CDR1 SQVTM, CDR2 ANQGSEA. Deletions cut 0 bases from V and 0 bases from J, with 9 bases between.

This clonotype was seen repeatedly, ten times or more. This rearrangement joins TRBV27 to TRBJ2-5; D possibly corresponds to TRBD2 (6 bases). The germline CDR1 and CDR2 sequences are MNHEY and SMNVEV (reference sequence). V was cut by 1 base and J by 2 bases, with 8 bases left in between. The CDR3 has 14 residues. The DNA for the CDR3 is TGTGCCAGCAGTTTATTGGGGAGGCAAGAGACCCAGTACTTC. It translates to CASSLLGRQETQYF.

This clonotype was observed many times. This sequence joins TRBV21-1 and TRBJ2-7; TRBD1 reflects the table's D call only, with no check against the DNA. TRBV21-1 is an annotated pseudogene. The CDR3 has 17 amino acids. The CDR3: CASSISFPGGSSYEQYF. The CDR3 DNA is TGTGCCAGCAGCATCTCCTTTCCAGGGGGTAGCTCCTACGAGCAGTACTTC.

Notes on this clonotype: Possible read error: a much larger clone is one base away. This chain joins TRBV7-9 and TRBJ2-3, with no clear D. CDR3 length equals 12 residues. Germline loops: CDR1 SEHNR, CDR2 FQNEAQ (reference sequence). Trimming pared 5 bases from V and 7 bases from J, leaving 10 bases between. CDR3 sequence: CASSQGFYTQYF. The CDR3 DNA reads TGTGCCAGCAGCCAAGGGTTTTATACGCAGTATTTT.